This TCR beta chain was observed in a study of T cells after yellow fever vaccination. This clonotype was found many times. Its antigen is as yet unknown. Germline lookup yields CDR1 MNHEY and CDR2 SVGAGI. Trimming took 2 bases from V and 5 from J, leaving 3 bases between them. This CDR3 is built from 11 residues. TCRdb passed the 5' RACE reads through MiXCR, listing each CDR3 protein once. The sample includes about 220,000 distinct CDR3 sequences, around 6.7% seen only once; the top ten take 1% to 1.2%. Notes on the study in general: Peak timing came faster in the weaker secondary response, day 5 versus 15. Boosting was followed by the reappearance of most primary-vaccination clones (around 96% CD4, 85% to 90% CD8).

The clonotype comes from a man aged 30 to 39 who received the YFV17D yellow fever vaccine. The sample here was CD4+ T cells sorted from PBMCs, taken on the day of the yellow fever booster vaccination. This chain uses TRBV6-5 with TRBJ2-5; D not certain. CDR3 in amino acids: CASSYRETQYF. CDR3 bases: TGTGCCAGCAGTTACCGGGAGACCCAGTACTTC.